This TCR beta chain was recorded in a study of T cells in Graves' hyperthyroidism and ophthalmopathy. Remarks on this clonotype: Its specificity is not known.

Amplified TCR beta CDR3 regions derived from RNA transcripts. A set of HTBI primers served as the primers for a first-round RT-PCR of the TCR CDR3. Via MiXCR, TCRdb re-called the multiplex PCR reads, giving one row per CDR3 protein. This sample has hundreds of thousands of distinct CDR3 sequences, with roughly 13% found just once. Study-wide results and limits: Median prediction lead before ophthalmopathy onset was about 6.3 months with the model. Ophthalmopathy was distinguished from stable hyperthyroidism by 13 V-J signatures. Blood also carried most thyroid clonotypes expanded above 0.001.

CDR1 is KGHSH, CDR2 LQKENI, per germline. The CDR3 sequence is 12 residues long. PBMCs were obtained from 9.5 to 10 ml fresh peripheral blood. V and J are TRBV18 and TRBJ2-7; D is unresolved. The end of the DNA aligns better with TRBJ2-1, so the J call may be wrong. Sequencing used blood. This TCR came from a woman in her 30s with Graves' hyperthyroidism. The DNA for the CDR3 is TGTGCCAGCTCACCACAAGAATACGAGCAGTTCTTC. It encodes CASSPQEYEQFF.